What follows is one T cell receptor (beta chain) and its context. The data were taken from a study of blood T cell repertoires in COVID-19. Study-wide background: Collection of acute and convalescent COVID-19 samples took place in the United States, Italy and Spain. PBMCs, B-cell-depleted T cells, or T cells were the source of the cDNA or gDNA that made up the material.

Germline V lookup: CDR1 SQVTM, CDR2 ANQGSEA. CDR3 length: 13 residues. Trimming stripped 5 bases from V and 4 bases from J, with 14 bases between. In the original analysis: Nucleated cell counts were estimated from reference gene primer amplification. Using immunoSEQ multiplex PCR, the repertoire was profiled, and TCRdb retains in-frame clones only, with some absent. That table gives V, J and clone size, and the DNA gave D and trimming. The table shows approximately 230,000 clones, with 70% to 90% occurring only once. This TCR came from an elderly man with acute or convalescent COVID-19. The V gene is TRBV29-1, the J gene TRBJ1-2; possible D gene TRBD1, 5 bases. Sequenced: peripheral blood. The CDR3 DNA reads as TGCAGCGTTACGCTCTGGGGGGGCTATGGCTACACCTTC. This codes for CSVTLWGGYGYTF.